Listed below are T cell receptor beta chains from one sample, sequenced in a study of blood T cell repertoires in COVID-19. The data were produced by immunoSEQ multiplex PCR, yet TCRdb's version contains in-frame clones alone and is incomplete. The sample contains about 100,000 clones, 80% to 95% of which appear only once. The sample was peripheral blood. These receptor sequences come from a man between 18 and 29 years old with COVID-19, enrolled during active disease. Each CDR3 is given with its conserved first and last residue. D genes are given only for firm matches. Not all rows give a size; the values are once, few, many and, for expanded clones, a class.

J gene	clone size	D gene	V gene	CDR3 DNA	CDR3 protein
TRBJ2-7	NA	NA	TRBV12-3/TRBV12-4	TGTGCCAGCAGTTTACTGTCCCCTCAGGAGCAGTACTTC	CASSLLSPQEQYF
TRBJ2-5	NA	TRBD1	TRBV7-3	TGTGCCAGCAGCTTAGGGGGACAGGGGTATGAGACCCAGTACTTC	CASSLGGQGYETQYF
TRBJ2-7	NA	NA	TRBV5-6	TGTGCCAGCAGCGGTGGTTTAGTCTACGAGCAGTACTTC	CASSGGLVYEQYF
TRBJ2-7	NA	NA	TRBV12-2	TGTGCAAGTCGCCAATCCGGGACTAGCGCTCGTCACGAGCAGTACTTC	CASRQSGTSARHEQYF
TRBJ2-7	NA	TRBD2	TRBV9	TGTGCCAGCAGCGCCCTCGGGGGGAGCCACGAGCAGTACTTC	CASSALGGSHEQYF
TRBJ2-7	NA	TRBD1	TRBV3-1/TRBV3-2	TGTGCCAGCAGCCGCATACAGGGGGCCGGGTCCTACGAGCAGTACTTC	CASSRIQGAGSYEQYF
TRBJ2-1	NA	NA	TRBV29-1	TGCAGCGTTACAGGGGGGGACTCCTACAATGAGCAGTTCTTC	CSVTGGDSYNEQFF
TRBJ2-3	NA	NA	TRBV7-2	TGTGCCAGCAGCTTAGAGGCAGGGCGGGATACGCAGTATTTT	CASSLEAGRDTQYF
TRBJ2-6	NA	NA	TRBV19	TGTGCCAGTAGGATTCACAGGCTCTCTGGGGCCAACGTCCTGACTTTC	CASRIHRLSGANVLTF
TRBJ1-5	NA	NA	TRBV7-9	TGTGCCAGCAGCTCGGGGGACAATCAGCCCCAGCATTTT	CASSSGDNQPQHF
TRBJ1-6	NA	NA	TRBV19	TGTGCCAGCAAGGAAGCGGGAGGGGCCTATAATTCACCCCTCCACTTT	CASKEAGGAYNSPLHF
TRBJ2-7	NA	TRBD1	TRBV5-5	TGTGCCAGCAGCCCACAGCGACAGGGCAGGACCTACGAGCAGTACTTC	CASSPQRQGRTYEQYF
TRBJ1-2	once	TRBD1	TRBV18	TGTGCCAGCTCACGGCAGGGGGATGGTAGTGGCTACACCTTC	CASSRQGDGSGYTF
TRBJ2-4	NA	NA	TRBV7-9	TGTGCCAGCAGCTTGGGTCAGGGTCCAAAGAAAAACATTCAGTACTTC	CASSLGQGPKKNIQYF
TRBJ2-7	NA	NA	TRBV28	TGTGCCAGCAGTTTAAAGGTAGAATCAGGGGACCTATCCTACGAGCAGTACTTC	CASSLKVESGDLSYEQYF
TRBJ1-2	NA	NA	TRBV5-1	TGCGCCAGCAGCTCCGAGACCGGGGAGTATGGCTACACCTTC	CASSSETGEYGYTF
TRBJ2-7	NA	NA	TRBV7-6	TGTGCCAGCAGCTTAAAGTTAGCGAATACCTACGAGCAGTACTTC	CASSLKLANTYEQYF
TRBJ2-1	once	TRBD2	TRBV19	TGTGCCAGTAGTACTAGCGGTGGGACCTACAATGAGCAGTTCTTC	CASSTSGGTYNEQFF
TRBJ2-7	once	TRBD1	TRBV7-9	TGTGCCAGCAGTCACAGGGACAGGGGGAACGAGCAGTACTTC	CASSHRDRGNEQYF
TRBJ2-3	NA	NA	TRBV11-3	TGTGCCAGCAGCTTGGGTAGCAGGGTGAGCGCAGATACGCAGTATTTT	CASSLGSRVSADTQYF